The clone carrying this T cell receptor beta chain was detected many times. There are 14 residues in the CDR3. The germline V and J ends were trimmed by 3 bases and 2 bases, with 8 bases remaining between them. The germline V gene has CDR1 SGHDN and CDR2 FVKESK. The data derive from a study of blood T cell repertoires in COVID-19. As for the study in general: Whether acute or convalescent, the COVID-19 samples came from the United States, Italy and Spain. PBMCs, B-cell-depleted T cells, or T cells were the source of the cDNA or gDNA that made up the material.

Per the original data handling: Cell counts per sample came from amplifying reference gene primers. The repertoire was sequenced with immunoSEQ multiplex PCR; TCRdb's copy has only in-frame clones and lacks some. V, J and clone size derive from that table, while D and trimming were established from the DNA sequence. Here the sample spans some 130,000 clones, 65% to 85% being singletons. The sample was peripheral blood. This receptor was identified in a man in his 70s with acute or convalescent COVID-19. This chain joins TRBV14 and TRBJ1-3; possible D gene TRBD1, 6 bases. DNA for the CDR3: TGTGCCAGCAGCCAGGGGGCTGCTGGAAACACCATATATTTT. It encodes CASSQGAAGNTIYF.